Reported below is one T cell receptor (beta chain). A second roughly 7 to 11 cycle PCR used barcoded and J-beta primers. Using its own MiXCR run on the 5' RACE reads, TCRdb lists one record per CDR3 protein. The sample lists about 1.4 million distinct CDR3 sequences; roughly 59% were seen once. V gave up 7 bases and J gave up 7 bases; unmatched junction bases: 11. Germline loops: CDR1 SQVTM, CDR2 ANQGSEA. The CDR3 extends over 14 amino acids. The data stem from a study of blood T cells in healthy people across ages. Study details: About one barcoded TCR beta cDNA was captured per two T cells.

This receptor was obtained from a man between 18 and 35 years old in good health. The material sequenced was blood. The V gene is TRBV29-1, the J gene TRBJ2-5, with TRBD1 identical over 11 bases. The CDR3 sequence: CSAGGDRGMVTQYF. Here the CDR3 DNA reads TGCAGCGCGGGGGGGGACAGGGGGATGGTGACCCAGTACTTC.